These 13 T cell receptor beta chains came from one sample sequenced in a study of somatic mutations in cytotoxic T cells in rheumatoid arthritis. Measured with immunoSEQ multiplex PCR; TCRdb has only the in-frame clones, and not every one. The sample lists roughly 14,000 clones, over 60% seen once, with 14% to 15% in the top ten. The sequenced sample was CD8+ T cells sorted from blood. The receptors here all came from an adult with rheumatoid arthritis.

The CDR3 nucleotides are TGTGCCAGCAGTCTAACTACAGGATTCACTGAAGCTTTCTTT. It codes for CASSLTTGFTEAFF. V usage is TRBV27 and J usage is TRBJ1-1; a possible D gene is TRBD1 (5 bases). V dropped 5 bases and J dropped 4 bases, with 14 bases sitting between them. CDR3 size: 14 residues. The germline gives CDR1 MNHEY, CDR2 SMNVEV (reference sequence).

This chain uses TRBV7-9 with TRBJ1-6; D is ambiguous. The germline V gene has CDR1 SEHNR and CDR2 FQNEAQ (reference sequence). The length of the CDR3 is 13 residues. Trimming took off 7 bases at V and 9 bases at J, with 13 bases between the two ends. For the CDR3, the DNA is TGTGCCAGCATGCCCCCAAGTGCTTCACCCCTCCACTTT. Its protein product is CASMPPSASPLHF.

The chain joins TRBV27 to TRBJ1-4, with D perhaps TRBD1 (5 bases). The CDR3 consists of 15 residues. V was clipped by 2 bases and J by 8 bases, with 15 bases between them. The germline gives CDR1 MNHEY, CDR2 SMNVEV (reference sequence). Here the CDR3 DNA reads TGTGCCAGCAGTTTAGCAAGTGGGACCAGGGAAAAACTGTTTTTT. Protein sequence: CASSLASGTREKLFF.

The rearrangement uses TRBV13 and TRBJ1-1; 9 bases fit TRBD1. The germline CDR1 and CDR2 sequences are PRHDT and FYEKMQ (reference sequence). The CDR3 loop spans 14 amino acids. Trimming removed 5 bases from V and 4 bases from J; junction bases left unmatched: 5. In DNA, the CDR3 is TGTGCCAGCAGCCCACAGGGGGCTAGCACTGAAGCTTTCTTT. Amino acids: CASSPQGASTEAFF.

This clone was seen just once. The CDR3 loop is CASTSHPLIDGNTIYF. CDR3 in DNA: TGTGCCAGCACCTCGCACCCATTAATAGATGGAAACACCATATATTTT. The V call is TRBV11-2, the J call TRBJ1-3; D gene ambiguous. This CDR3 has 16 amino acids. The V and J ends lost 7 bases and 3 bases respectively, with 19 bases between them. The germline gives CDR1 SGHAT, CDR2 FQNNGV.

The V gene is TRBV11-2, the J gene TRBJ2-7, with 8 bases aligning to TRBD1. V lost 2 bases to trimming and J lost 2 bases; unmatched junction nucleotides: 5. The CDR3 loop spans 15 amino acids. Germline loops: CDR1 SGHAT, CDR2 FQNNGV. The CDR3 region has the DNA TGTGCCAGCAGCTTATGGGGGACAGGCACCTACGAGCAGTACTTC. Translated: CASSLWGTGTYEQYF.

The chain combines TRBV10-2 with TRBJ2-7; 9 bases match TRBD2. CDR3 length equals 15 residues. V lost 2 bases, J lost 2 bases, and 4 bases stayed unmatched. CDR1 and CDR2 from the germline V gene are WSHSY and SAAADI. In DNA, the CDR3 is TGCGCCAGCAGTGAGAAAGCGGGAGGACCCTACGAGCAGTACTTC. It translates to CASSEKAGGPYEQYF.

V and J are TRBV28 and TRBJ2-7; 7 positions agree with TRBD1. With 3 bases clipped from V and 3 bases from J, the junction kept 17 bases outside the gene matches. Germline CDR1 and CDR2: MDHEN and SYDVKM. The CDR3 has 18 amino acids. The CDR3 coding sequence is TGTGCCAGCAGTTTTGGAACAAAGGACAGGATCTCGATCTACGAGCAGTACTTC. Its translation is CASSFGTKDRISIYEQYF.

The CDR3 nucleotides read TGTGCCAGCAGTGAAACGGTAGCGGGGTACAATGAGCAGTTCTTC. Protein: CASSETVAGYNEQFF. The chain joins TRBV2 to TRBJ2-1, with 8 bases identical to TRBD2. The CDR3 totals 15 residues. J gave up 4 bases and V 2 bases, and 4 bases lay outside the gene matches. Germline CDR1 reads SNHLY; CDR2 reads FYNNEI.

This clone was counted once. This chain connects TRBV5-1 to TRBJ2-1; the match to TRBD2 covers 7 bases. This CDR3 contains 14 residues. Per germline, CDR1 SGHRS and CDR2 YFSETQ. Trimming removed 4 bases from V and 9 bases from J; junction bases left unmatched: 10. The CDR3 DNA reads as TGCGCCAGCAGCCCTGGACTAGTCGGCGGTGAGCAGTTCTTC. Amino acid sequence: CASSPGLVGGEQFF.

This sequence joins TRBV6-4 and TRBJ1-2, with D possibly matching TRBD1 (5 bases). This CDR3 comprises 16 residues. The germline CDR1 and CDR2 sequences are MRHNA and SNTAGT. V was cut by 8 bases and J by 0 bases, with 19 bases left in between. In DNA form, the CDR3 reads TGTGCCAGCCGGAGTACCACCCAGGGTTCTAACTATGGCTACACCTTC. Translating it yields CASRSTTQGSNYGYTF.

This clone is a singleton in its sample. The chain recombines TRBV5-6 with TRBJ2-7, with unresolved D. Germline assignment: CDR1 SGHDT and CDR2 YYEEEE. The CDR3 has 16 amino acids. Deletions cut 2 bases from V and 1 base from J, with 16 bases between. CDR3 residues: CASSLGVSHLSYEQYF. In DNA, the CDR3 is TGTGCCAGCAGCTTAGGAGTCAGTCACCTTTCCTACGAGCAGTACTTC. Supplemented by reference TRBV5-6 and TRBJ2-7, the full variable domain reads DAGVTQSPTHLIKTRGQQVTLRCSPKSGHDTVSWYQQALGQGPQFIFQYYEEEERQRGNFPDRFSGHQFPNYSSELNVNALLLGDSALYLCASSLGVSHLSYEQYFGPGTRLTVT.

The chain has TRBV29-1 and TRBJ2-2; 8 bases align to TRBD2. Trimming removed 7 bases from V and 0 bases from J; junction bases left unmatched: 16. Germline V CDR1 and CDR2: SQVTM, ANQGSEA. The CDR3 has 18 residues. For the CDR3, the DNA is TGCAGCGGCTTCTCAAGCGGGAGCCCCCTAACGAACACCGGGGAGCTGTTTTTT. This translates into CSGFSSGSPLTNTGELFF.